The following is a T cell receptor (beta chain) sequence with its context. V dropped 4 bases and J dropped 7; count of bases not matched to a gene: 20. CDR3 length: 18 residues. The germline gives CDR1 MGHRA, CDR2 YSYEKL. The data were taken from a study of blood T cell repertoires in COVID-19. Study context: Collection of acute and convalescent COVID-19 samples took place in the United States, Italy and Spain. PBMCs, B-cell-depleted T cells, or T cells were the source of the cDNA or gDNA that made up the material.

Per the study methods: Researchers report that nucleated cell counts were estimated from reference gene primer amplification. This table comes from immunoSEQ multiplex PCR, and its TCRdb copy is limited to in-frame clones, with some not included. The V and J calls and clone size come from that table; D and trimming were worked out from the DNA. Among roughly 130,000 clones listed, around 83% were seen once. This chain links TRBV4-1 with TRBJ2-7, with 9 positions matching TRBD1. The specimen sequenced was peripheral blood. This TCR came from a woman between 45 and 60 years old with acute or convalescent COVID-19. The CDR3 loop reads CASSPRTGVWSGTWEQYF. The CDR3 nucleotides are TGCGCCAGCAGCCCCCGGACAGGGGTATGGTCCGGGACTTGGGAGCAGTACTTC.